One sample yielded the 22 T cell receptor beta chains listed below, sequenced in a study of shared clonotypes between healthy human individuals (dated by TCRdb to about 2020). The library came from the immunoSEQ multiplex PCR assay. The table comes from immuneACCESS by way of TCRdb, which keeps in-frame sequences with V and J called. Part of the clones is missing from these tables; in studies checked, under half for an unresolved V gene and the rest for unknown reasons. Across this sample there are under 2,500,000 clones, with 90% to 96% seen only once. The ten largest clones add up to more than 0.1% of the sample. What was sequenced was naive CD4+ T cells sorted from blood. The cell subset or site label, read with the paper, signifies: CD45RA+ positively selected. The receptor set was obtained from a man aged 18 to 35 in good health.

Note on this clone: Other DNA sequences in this sample translate to the same CDR3. This chain joins TRBV27 and TRBJ2-7; D tentatively fits TRBD1 or TRBD2 (5 bases each). Germline CDR1 is MNHEY and CDR2 is SMNVEV (reference sequence). There are 14 residues in the CDR3. Trimming left V 6 bases short and J 2 bases short, with 14 bases between. The CDR3 coding sequence is TGTGCCAGCAGCCCCAGGGACCGCACCTACGAGCAGTACTTC. Translated, it gives CASSPRDRTYEQYF.

The chain joins TRBV5-1 to TRBJ2-1; weak D call: TRBD2 (5 bases). This CDR3 spans 13 amino acids. Germline CDR1 is SGHRS and CDR2 is YFSETQ. The V and J ends lost 0 bases and 7 bases respectively, with 8 bases between them. The CDR3 DNA reads TGCGCCAGCAGCTTGGGGGGAGCAAATGAGCAGTTCTTC. Protein: CASSLGGANEQFF. Full variable domain (outside the CDR3, taken from reference TRBV5-1 and TRBJ2-1): KAGVTQTPRYLIKTRGQQVTLSCSPISGHRSVSWYQQTPGQGLQFLFEYFSETQRNKGNFPGRFSGRQFSNSRSEMNVSTLELGDSALYLCASSLGGANEQFFGPGTRLTVL.

The chain links TRBV11-2 to TRBJ2-5; D unresolved. Germline V gives CDR1 SGHAT, CDR2 FQNNGV. This CDR3 has 12 residues. V gave up 6 bases and J gave up 7 bases, with 12 bases separating them. The CDR3 DNA reads as TGTGCCAGCAGAATCAGGTACCCGACCCAGTACTTC. Residues: CASRIRYPTQYF.

This chain connects TRBV27 to TRBJ2-7, with 9 positions matching TRBD2. CDR3 length: 15 amino acids. The V segment lost 2 bases and the J segment 5 bases; nucleotides outside the gene matches: 7. Germline V gene data show CDR1 as MNHEY and CDR2 as SMNVEV (reference sequence). CDR3 in DNA: TGTGCCAGCAGTTTACTGGCGGGAGGGCGCCACGAGCAGTACTTC. Translated, it gives CASSLLAGGRHEQYF.

The J gene is TRBJ1-3, the V gene TRBV7-3; 10 positions agree with TRBD1. The CDR3 length is 14 residues. V dropped 4 bases and J dropped 4; count of bases not matched to a gene: 1. Looked up from germline, CDR1 is SGHTA and CDR2 is FQGTGA. The CDR3 is CASSSGQGGNTIYF. The CDR3 DNA is TGTGCCAGCAGCTCGGGACAGGGGGGAAACACCATATATTTT.

The chain is built from TRBV18 and TRBJ1-3; D gene unclear. V was shortened by 6 bases and J by 0 bases, with 15 bases between the two germline ends. This CDR3 spans 16 amino acids. CDR1 is KGHSH and CDR2 is LQKENI in the germline V gene. Written as DNA, the CDR3 is TGTGCCAGCTCCCAAAACGGTTACGACTCTGGAAACACCATATATTTT. It encodes CASSQNGYDSGNTIYF.

This clone was seen just once. The chain joins TRBV28 to TRBJ1-2, with D tentatively TRBD1 (6 bases). This CDR3 spans 14 amino acids. V was trimmed by 5 bases and J by 5 bases, leaving 15 bases between them. Germline V CDR1 and CDR2: MDHEN, SYDVKM. The CDR3 DNA reads TGTGCCAGCAGTAGGGGGGGCGATCTTTATGGCTACACCTTC. Translation: CASSRGGDLYGYTF.

Worth noting for this clone: The sample contains more than one DNA sequence encoding this CDR3. This chain links TRBV5-1 with TRBJ2-2, with D tentatively TRBD2 (5 bases). The V gene's germline CDR1 is SGHRS and CDR2 YFSETQ. Deletions cut 0 bases from V and 1 base from J, with 7 bases between. CDR3 length: 15 amino acids. CDR3 nucleotides: TGCGCCAGCAGCTTGGCCGGGGTGAACACCGGGGAGCTGTTTTTT. Its translation is CASSLAGVNTGELFF.

The chain carries TRBV6-5 and TRBJ2-1; D is ambiguous. Per germline, CDR1 MNHEY and CDR2 SVGAGI. Trimming left V 3 bases short and J 5 bases short, with 8 bases between. This CDR3 has 13 residues. In nucleotides, the CDR3 is TGTGCCAGCAGTTATATGACGGACAATGAGCAGTTCTTC. Residues: CASSYMTDNEQFF.

A single count supports this clone. The chain recombines TRBV19 with TRBJ2-6; D is unresolved. The CDR3 has 14 residues. CDR1 and CDR2 from the germline V gene are LNHDA and SQIVND (reference sequence). Trimming took off 10 bases at V and 4 bases at J, with 14 bases between the two ends. CDR3 sequence reads: CATSQGLGANVLTF. CDR3 DNA sequence: TGTGCCACCTCCCAAGGTCTGGGGGCCAACGTCCTGACTTTC.

V usage is TRBV11-2 and J usage is TRBJ2-7, with 8 bases aligning to TRBD1. V was clipped by 7 bases and J by 6 bases; unmatched bases: 17. CDR3 length equals 16 residues. Germline-derived CDR1 and CDR2 are SGHAT and FQNNGV. CDR3 sequence: CASTPNTGTGLGEQYF. In DNA form, the CDR3 reads TGTGCCAGCACCCCTAACACGGGGACAGGTCTCGGCGAGCAGTACTTC. Full variable domain (rest looked up from reference TRBV11-2 and TRBJ2-7): EAGVAQSPRYKIIEKRQSVAFWCNPISGHATLYWYQQILGQGPKLLIQFQNNGVVDDSQLPKDRFSAERLKGVDSTLKIQPAKLEDSAVYLCASTPNTGTGLGEQYFGPGTRLTVT.

Note on this clone: Other DNA sequences in the same sample also yield this CDR3. The chain combines TRBV20-1 with TRBJ1-1; D uncertain. This CDR3 spans 11 amino acids. Trimming removed 6 bases from V and 4 bases from J, with 9 bases in between. Germline-derived CDR1 and CDR2 are DFQATT and SNEGSKA (reference sequence). As DNA, the CDR3 is TGCAGTGCCCCGAGGAGCACTGAAGCTTTCTTT. This translates into CSAPRSTEAFF.

The chain employs TRBV30 and TRBJ1-3; D not resolved. With 8 bases removed from V and 0 bases from J, the gap between germline ends came to 11 bases. This CDR3 comprises 13 residues. Per the germline V gene, CDR1 is GTSNPN and CDR2 is SVGIG (reference sequence). In DNA form, the CDR3 reads TGTGCCGGACGCCGGCTCTCTGGAAACACCATATATTTT. Its translation: CAGRRLSGNTIYF.

This chain joins TRBV6-5 and TRBJ1-2; D may be TRBD1 (5 bases). This CDR3 region has 15 residues. V was cut by 4 bases and J by 2 bases, with 14 bases left in between. Germline V gene data show CDR1 as MNHEY and CDR2 as SVGAGI. CDR3 amino acids: CASSSYLGANYGYTF. The CDR3 DNA reads TGTGCCAGCAGTTCCTACCTCGGGGCCAACTATGGCTACACCTTC.

This clone appeared once. V usage is TRBV7-9 and J usage is TRBJ1-5; D gene unclear. Germline CDR1 SEHNR, CDR2 FQNEAQ (reference sequence). V was shortened by 1 base and J by 0 bases, with 13 bases between the two germline ends. The CDR3 consists of 17 residues. The CDR3 coding sequence is TGTGCCAGCAGCTTAGTATCCCCCGGCACTAGCAATCAGCCCCAGCATTTT. It codes for CASSLVSPGTSNQPQHF. The full variable domain, rest sourced from reference TRBV7-9 and TRBJ1-5, is DTGVSQNPRHKITKRGQNVTFRCDPISEHNRLYWYRQTLGQGPEFLTYFQNEAQLEKSRLLSDRFSAERPKGSFSTLEIQRTEQGDSAMYLCASSLVSPGTSNQPQHFGDGTRLSIL.

CDR3 in DNA: TGTGCCAGCAGCCGACGGGACAAGAACAATGAGCAGTTCTTC. Amino acid sequence: CASSRRDKNNEQFF. The chain combines TRBV5-6 with TRBJ2-1, with D perhaps matching TRBD1 (6 bases). V was shortened by 4 bases and J by 5 bases, with 13 bases between the two germline ends. This CDR3 comprises 14 residues. Germline V gene lookup returns CDR1 SGHDT and CDR2 YYEEEE.

This rearrangement joins TRBV28 to TRBJ1-4; the D gene is possibly TRBD1 (6 bases). The germline CDR1 and CDR2 sequences are MDHEN and SYDVKM. Trimming shortened V by 2 bases and J by 8 bases, and 12 bases separated the two germline ends. The CDR3 is made up of 14 amino acids. The CDR3 coding sequence is TGTGCCAGCAGTTTAGAGGGAGGGGGGGAAAAACTGTTTTTT. Protein: CASSLEGGGEKLFF.

The J gene is TRBJ1-6, the V gene TRBV7-8, with D maybe TRBD1 (5 bases). Germline CDR1 is SGHVS and CDR2 is FQNEAQ. V was cut by 4 bases and J by 0 bases, with 25 bases left in between. The CDR3 is 21 amino acids. The DNA of the CDR3 is TGTGCCAGCAGCTCACAGGACTGGGGGAGACGACGAAGCTCCTATAATTCACCCCTCCACTTT. Translating gives CASSSQDWGRRRSSYNSPLHF.

The count of this clone is one. The chain carries TRBV28 and TRBJ2-3, with TRBD1 as a possible D gene (5 bases). The CDR3 totals 13 residues. Deletions cut 6 bases from V and 5 bases from J, with 12 bases between. The V gene's germline CDR1 is MDHEN and CDR2 SYDVKM. The CDR3 spells CASRRQTKDTQYF. The CDR3, as DNA: TGTGCCAGCAGGAGACAGACCAAAGATACGCAGTATTTT.

The chain joins TRBV28 to TRBJ2-7; D might be TRBD2 (6 bases). The germline gives CDR1 MDHEN, CDR2 SYDVKM. The V and J ends lost 5 bases and 5 bases respectively, with 19 bases between them. The CDR3 has 15 residues. The CDR3 DNA sequence: TGTGCCAGCAGTCTGAGCGGAACCAGGGAGGACGAGCAGTACTTC. It translates to CASSLSGTREDEQYF.

The V call is TRBV29-1, the J call TRBJ2-1; perhaps TRBD2 as D (6 bases). The germline gives CDR1 SQVTM, CDR2 ANQGSEA. Trimming took off 6 bases at V and 3 bases at J, with 15 bases between the two ends. There are 14 residues in the CDR3. CDR3 coding DNA: TGCAGCGTGCCCGCCCTAGCGTTCTACAATGAGCAGTTCTTC. The encoded protein is CSVPALAFYNEQFF.

With respect to this clone: The same CDR3 can be traced to other DNA sequences in this sample. V usage is TRBV27 and J usage is TRBJ1-5; no reliable D call. This CDR3 has 15 residues. Germline values: CDR1 MNHEY, CDR2 SMNVEV (reference sequence). Trimming shortened V by 2 bases and J by 2 bases, and 10 bases separated the two germline ends. The CDR3 nucleotides read TGTGCCAGCAGTTTAGGGTCGGGTGGCAATCAGCCCCAGCATTTT. Translation: CASSLGSGGNQPQHF.